These T cell receptor beta chains were read from a single sample in a study of post-analysis software for immune sequencing data. One entry per CDR3 protein, called by TCRdb with MiXCR from the PCR reads. The sample includes hundreds of thousands of distinct CDR3 sequences, roughly three fifths of them seen just once. Sequencing was done on a sample of blood. These receptors were collected from a girl aged 2-10 years with multiple sclerosis. Each CDR3 is given with its conserved first and last residue. A D gene is named only where the DNA matches it firmly. The size of a clone is reported for some rows only, either as once, few or many, or as a class for expanded clones.

j_gene,d_gene,abundance,v_gene,CDR3nt,CDR3aa
TRBJ2-5,TRBD2,NA,TRBV12-3/TRBV12-4,TGTGCCAGCACCGCTTCCGCCTATAGCGGGAGAGAGACCCAGTACTTC,CASTASAYSGRETQYF
TRBJ2-1,NA,NA,TRBV29-1,TGCAGCGTCCGCGGGACGTTTAGTTACAATGAGCAGTTCTTC,CSVRGTFSYNEQFF
TRBJ1-2,NA,few,TRBV6-5,TGTGCCAGCAGTTGGGACGGACAGAGCTATGGCTACACCTTC,CASSWDGQSYGYTF
TRBJ1-1,NA,NA,TRBV6-5,TGTGCCAGCAGGGGGGGACCTCAGGGGTCCTACACTGAAGCTTTCTTT,CASRGGPQGSYTEAFF
TRBJ2-7,NA,NA,TRBV5-1,TGCGCCAGCAGCTTAGACGGGGCATCCTACGAGCAGTACTTC,CASSLDGASYEQYF
TRBJ2-7,NA,NA,TRBV20-1,TGCAGTGCCCAGACAGAAACCTACGAGCAGTACTTC,CSAQTETYEQYF
TRBJ2-1,NA,few,TRBV7-2,TGTGCCAGCAGCCGGACCCCAGGGATGGGCAATGAGCAGTTCTTC,CASSRTPGMGNEQFF
TRBJ2-1,NA,NA,TRBV2,TGTGCCAGCAGGCCGGGTCCCCCCGAGAGGCAGTTCTTC,CASRPGPPERQFF
TRBJ1-2,TRBD1,NA,TRBV20-1,TGCAGTGCTGGGACAGCTAACTATGGCTACACCTTC,CSAGTANYGYTF
TRBJ2-1,TRBD2,NA,TRBV29-1,TGCAGCGTTCGCCCAGCGGGGGGGCACAATGAGCAGTTCTTC,CSVRPAGGHNEQFF
TRBJ1-1,NA,NA,TRBV7-2,TGTGCCAGCAGAAGCGGGGCGGGAACTGAAGCTTTCTTT,CASRSGAGTEAFF
TRBJ2-1,NA,NA,TRBV5-4,TGTGCCAGCAGCTTGGAACAGCAAGAGACCCAGTTCTTC,CASSLEQQETQFF
TRBJ2-4,TRBD1,NA,TRBV5-1,TGCGCCAGCAGCCCGCGGACAGGAGGAAACATTCAGTACTTC,CASSPRTGGNIQYF
TRBJ1-2,NA,NA,TRBV14,TGTGCCAGCAGCCAAGATCGACGGGGCTATGGCTACACCTTC,CASSQDRRGYGYTF
TRBJ2-1,TRBD1,NA,TRBV20-1,TGCAGTGCTAGAGTACGGACAGGAAACAATGAGCAGTTCTTC,CSARVRTGNNEQFF
TRBJ2-3,NA,once,TRBV7-9,TGTGCCAGCAGCCCGGACGCGATGGATACGCAGTATTTT,CASSPDAMDTQYF
TRBJ2-2,NA,once,TRBV5-1,TGCGCCAGCAGCTTGGCCGGTGTACACCCGGGGGAGCTGTTTTTT,CASSLAGVHPGELFF
TRBJ1-6,NA,NA,TRBV7-2,TGTGCCAGCAGCTCACCCACGGCACCCCTCCACTTT,CASSSPTAPLHF